This entry lists 2 T cell receptor beta chains sequenced from one sample in a study of CD8+ T cells in alopecia areata. The sequencing template was cDNA reverse transcribed from extracted RNA. Measured with immunoSEQ multiplex PCR; TCRdb has only the in-frame clones, and not every one. The table lists about 200,000 clones, more than 45% of them singletons. This specimen consisted of CD4+ T cells sorted from blood, obtained at week 0. The receptors shown here come from a human donor with alopecia areata.

This clone was seen more than once but under ten times. The J gene is TRBJ2-5, the V gene TRBV7-2, with TRBD2 matching 8 bases. CDR3 length: 15 residues. Trimming cost V 1 base and J 4 bases; bases outside gene matches: 5. The germline V gene has CDR1 SGHTA and CDR2 FQGNSA. CDR3 nucleotides: TGTGCCAGCAGCTTAGGAGGCGGGAGGTTAGAGACCCAGTACTTC. It specifies CASSLGGGRLETQYF.

The chain combines TRBV5-1 with TRBJ2-6; weak D call: TRBD2 (5 bases). This CDR3 is built from 19 residues. V lost 0 bases, J lost 0 bases, and 16 bases lay in between. CDR1 and CDR2 (germline): SGHRS, YFSETQ. The CDR3 protein is CASSLDGVSGSSGANVLTF. CDR3 nucleotides: TGCGCCAGCAGCTTGGACGGGGTTTCAGGTTCCTCTGGGGCCAACGTCCTGACTTTC.